This T cell receptor (beta chain) stems from a study of T cells in Graves' hyperthyroidism and ophthalmopathy. Broader study findings: Blood also carried most thyroid clonotypes expanded above 0.001. Progression to ophthalmopathy was predicted a median of approximately 6.4 months early.

Amplified regions were TCR beta CDR3 sequences from RNA transcripts. HTBI primers were employed in a first-round RT-PCR of the TCR CDR3. TCRdb independently ran MiXCR on the multiplex PCR reads; one entry per CDR3 protein. Here the sample spans some 460,000 distinct CDR3 sequences, 15% to 18% being singletons. A note on this clonotype: Its target is not known.

Germline V gene sequence: CDR1 SGDLS, CDR2 YYNGEE. The CDR3 has 13 residues. V gave up 4 bases and J gave up 0 bases, with 7 bases separating them. Sequencing was done on a sample of blood. The V call is TRBV9, the J call TRBJ2-5; D unclear. The origin of this receptor is a woman aged 18 to 35 with Graves' hyperthyroidism. CDR3 bases: TGTGCCAGCAGCCTTCCGTACCAAGAGACCCAGTACTTC. The encoded protein is CASSLPYQETQYF. Full variable domain (missing parts from reference TRBV9 and TRBJ2-5): DSGVTQTPKHLITATGQRVTLRCSPRSGDLSVYWYQQSLDQGLQFLIQYYNGEERAKGNILERFSAQQFPDLHSELNLSSLELGDSALYFCASSLPYQETQYFGPGTRLLVL.